Below are 5 T cell receptor beta chains sequenced from a single sample in a study of T-cell reconstitution after alpha-beta-depleted transplantation in children. The TCRbeta library incorporated unique molecular identifiers. One entry per CDR3 protein results from TCRdb running MiXCR on the PCR reads. In the table there are some 530,000 distinct CDR3 sequences, under 15% of which are singletons. Source: PBMCs from the stem cell graft donor, taken from the stem cell graft. All receptors come from a human donor who donated a stem cell graft to a child with combined immunodeficiency.

This chain links TRBV12-3 or TRBV12-4 with TRBJ1-2; D call uncertain. Trimming removed 5 bases from V and 2 bases from J, with 15 bases in between. This CDR3 spans 15 amino acids. The CDR3 DNA follows: TGTGCCAGCAGTCCCTCCCCCACACAGAACTATGGCTACACCTTC. Its translation is CASSPSPTQNYGYTF.

In this sample, this clonotype turned up many times. The chain couples TRBV5-5 to TRBJ2-1, with D possibly being TRBD2 (5 bases). This CDR3 is 13 amino acids long. Germline CDR1 reads SGHKS; CDR2 reads YYEKEE (reference sequence). Deletions cut 2 bases from V and 12 bases from J, with 15 bases between. The DNA of the CDR3 is TGTGCCAGCAGCTTACTTCTTAGCGTAACGCAGTTCTTC. Translated: CASSLLLSVTQFF.

The genes are TRBV25-1 and TRBJ2-1; a possible D gene is TRBD2 (5 bases). Looked up from germline, CDR1 is MGHDK and CDR2 is SYGVNS. The CDR3 spans 15 residues. Between the trimmed V and J ends, which lost 6 bases and 0 bases, there was a span of 12 bases. CDR3 sequence reads: CASRGDLSSYNEQFF. The CDR3, as DNA: TGTGCCAGCAGGGGAGACCTAAGCTCCTACAATGAGCAGTTCTTC.

The rearrangement joins TRBV20-1 to TRBJ2-7; 7 positions agree with TRBD1. The CDR3 spans 11 residues. Per germline, CDR1 DFQATT and CDR2 SNEGSKA (reference sequence). With 8 bases clipped from V and 6 bases from J, the junction kept 7 bases outside the gene matches. The CDR3 DNA is TGCAGTCCAAGACAGGGCGTCGAGCAGTACTTC. Encoded protein: CSPRQGVEQYF.

The gene calls are TRBV7-3 and TRBJ1-1; unclear D gene. Germline V gene lookup returns CDR1 SGHTA and CDR2 FQGTGA. V lost 4 bases to trimming and J lost 1 base, with 7 bases between them. This CDR3 has 13 amino acids. The CDR3 spells CASSSSRNTEAFF. Here the CDR3 DNA reads TGTGCCAGCAGCTCCTCCAGGAACACTGAAGCTTTCTTT.